These 25 T cell receptor beta chains share one sample of origin, sequenced in a study of blood T cell repertoires in COVID-19. TCRdb's table, derived via immunoSEQ multiplex PCR, lists solely in-frame clones and lacks some. The sample holds around 130,000 clones, about 90% seen once. The sample taken for sequencing was peripheral blood. All receptors derive from a woman aged 45-65 years who had recovered from COVID-19.

V gene TRBV2 combines with J gene TRBJ1-2; the D gene is possibly TRBD1 (6 bases). The CDR3 consists of 15 residues. Germline V gene sequence: CDR1 SNHLY, CDR2 FYNNEI. The ends were cut back, 2 bases at V and 4 bases at J, with 14 bases in the middle. In DNA form, the CDR3 reads TGTGCCAGCAGTGAAATGGGACACCGGGCCTATGGCTACACCTTC. Protein sequence: CASSEMGHRAYGYTF.

This chain uses TRBV5-1 with TRBJ2-7, with unresolved D. The V gene's germline CDR1 is SGHRS and CDR2 YFSETQ. Between the trimmed V and J ends, which lost 4 bases and 0 bases, there was a span of 14 bases. The length of the CDR3 is 15 residues. The CDR3 nucleotides read TGCGCCAGCAGCCCTTCGAGGCCCCTCTCCTACGAGCAGTACTTC. Its protein product is CASSPSRPLSYEQYF.

The V gene is TRBV29-1, the J gene TRBJ2-3; perhaps TRBD2 as D (6 bases). CDR3 length: 15 amino acids. Trimming cost V 0 bases and J 4 bases, with 14 bases left between them. Germline V gene data show CDR1 as SQVTM and CDR2 as ANQGSEA. The CDR3 protein is CSVEENVSGPDTQYF. The DNA for the CDR3 is TGCAGCGTTGAAGAAAATGTTAGCGGTCCAGATACGCAGTATTTT.

The chain links TRBV13 to TRBJ2-1; 12 bases line up with TRBD1. CDR3 length: 16 residues. Germline CDR1 reads PRHDT; CDR2 reads FYEKMQ (reference sequence). With V trimmed by 5 bases and J by 8 bases, 10 bases remained unmatched. In DNA, the CDR3 is TGTGCCAGCAGCCCTTCAACCGGGACAGGGGGCGATGAGCAGTTCTTC. This translates into CASSPSTGTGGDEQFF.

This clone is deemed medium-sized (0.01 to 0.1%). The V call is TRBV18, the J call TRBJ1-1; 8 bases map to TRBD1. The V gene end was trimmed by 4 bases and the J gene end by 0 bases; junction bases not matched to a gene: 1. The germline V gene has CDR1 KGHSH and CDR2 LQKENI. The CDR3 is 14 amino acids. The CDR3 loop is CASSRDRLNTEAFF. Here the CDR3 DNA reads TGTGCCAGCTCACGGGACAGGTTGAACACTGAAGCTTTCTTT.

As to this clone: Mismatch with germline at one junction end may stem from a read error. The chain employs TRBV4-2 and TRBJ1-2; possible D gene TRBD1, 6 bases. CDR1 and CDR2 (germline): LGHNA, YNFKEQ. The CDR3 runs to 16 residues. The CDR3 nucleotides are TGTGCCAGCAGCCTGTCGCTAAGTCCCCTCAAGGACAGATATCTCTTC. It is translated as CASSLSLSPLKDRYLF.

This clone was detected only a few times. This chain links TRBV5-4 with TRBJ1-1; 7 positions agree with TRBD1. Unmatched junction bases numbered 4, after V lost 1 base and J lost 10 bases. The CDR3 contains 12 residues. Germline CDR1 and CDR2: SGHNT and YYREEE (reference sequence). CDR3 sequence (DNA): TGTGCCAGCAGCTTGAATAGGGGGCTAGCTTTCTTT. Amino acids: CASSLNRGLAFF.

This clone was seen more than once but under ten times. The gene calls are TRBV30 and TRBJ1-2, with D tentatively TRBD1 (6 bases). Per the germline V gene, CDR1 is GTSNPN and CDR2 is SVGIG (reference sequence). Deletions cut 0 bases from V and 8 bases from J, with 16 bases between. This CDR3 comprises 14 residues. The CDR3: CAWSVYRVSLGYTF. CDR3 coding DNA: TGTGCCTGGAGTGTGTACAGGGTTTCACTCGGCTACACCTTC.

The chain combines TRBV28 with TRBJ2-7, with TRBD1 identical over 8 bases. The germline gives CDR1 MDHEN, CDR2 SYDVKM. With 7 bases clipped from V and 3 bases from J, the junction kept 11 bases outside the gene matches. The CDR3 has 15 amino acids. The CDR3 is CASTLSGTGYYEQYF. The CDR3 coding sequence is TGTGCCAGCACCCTCTCCGGGACAGGCTACTACGAGCAGTACTTC.

This rearrangement joins TRBV7-3 to TRBJ1-1; weak D call: TRBD1 (5 bases). This CDR3 has 12 amino acids. With 2 bases removed from V and 9 bases from J, the gap between germline ends came to 10 bases. Germline loops: CDR1 SGHTA, CDR2 FQGTGA. The CDR3 DNA follows: TGTGCCAGCAGCTTACCAGGGTTCCAAGCTTTCTTT. Amino acid sequence: CASSLPGFQAFF.

The chain employs TRBV5-6 and TRBJ1-1; 9 nucleotides agree with TRBD1. Germline CDR1 SGHDT, CDR2 YYEEEE. CDR3 size: 14 residues. V shed 6 bases, J shed 3 bases, and the junction held 6 bases outside the gene matches. The CDR3 sequence is CASTRQGVYTEAFF. In DNA, the CDR3 is TGTGCCAGCACCAGACAGGGGGTATACACTGAAGCTTTCTTT.

The chain links TRBV30 to TRBJ1-1; the match to TRBD1 covers 10 bases. V was clipped by 7 bases and J by 3 bases; unmatched bases: 2. The CDR3 covers 12 residues. Germline V gives CDR1 GTSNPN, CDR2 SVGIG (reference sequence). CDR3 in amino acids: CALDRGYTEAFF. CDR3 bases: TGTGCCTTGGACAGGGGGTACACTGAAGCTTTCTTT.

The chain links TRBV28 to TRBJ2-4; 9 positions match TRBD1. Germline CDR1 reads MDHEN; CDR2 reads SYDVKM. CDR3 length: 15 amino acids. V gave up 5 bases and J gave up 1 base; unmatched junction bases: 3. The CDR3 region is CASSRQGVAKNIQYF. CDR3 in DNA: TGTGCCAGCAGTAGACAGGGGGTGGCCAAAAACATTCAGTACTTC.

V is TRBV6-5 and J is TRBJ2-7; weak D call: TRBD2 (6 bases). The CDR3 runs 13 residues. V lost 7 bases and J 5 bases, leaving 15 bases between the germline ends. Per the germline V gene, CDR1 is MNHEY and CDR2 is SVGAGI. The CDR3 DNA reads as TGTGCCAGCATGGCGAAACTAGCTGACGAGCAGTACTTC. Protein: CASMAKLADEQYF.

V usage is TRBV6-2 or TRBV6-3 and J usage is TRBJ2-1, with 7 positions matching TRBD2. Germline-derived CDR1 and CDR2 are MNHEY and SVGEGT. The CDR3 totals 14 residues. Unmatched junction bases numbered 4, after V lost 0 bases and J lost 8 bases. The CDR3 DNA sequence: TGTGCCAGCAGTTACTCGCGGGGGTGGGATGAGCAGTTCTTC. Amino acids: CASSYSRGWDEQFF.

Remarks on this clone: Other DNA sequences in this specimen translate into the identical CDR3. The chain couples TRBV9 to TRBJ1-3; no firm D call. The CDR3 is 14 amino acids. Trimming took off 2 bases at V and 4 bases at J, with 10 bases between the two ends. Germline CDR1 and CDR2: SGDLS and YYNGEE. This chain's CDR3 is CASSVRGSGNTIYF. The CDR3 DNA is TGTGCCAGCAGCGTCCGAGGGTCGGGAAACACCATATATTTT.

V is TRBV7-8 and J is TRBJ2-7, with D possibly matching TRBD2 (6 bases). The CDR3 length is 14 residues. V was shortened by 3 bases and J by 3 bases, with 12 bases between the two germline ends. CDR1 is SGHVS and CDR2 is FQNEAQ in the germline V gene. CDR3 region: CASSFTGSNYEQYF. CDR3 coding DNA: TGTGCCAGCAGCTTTACCGGGAGCAACTACGAGCAGTACTTC.

The rearrangement joins TRBV29-1 to TRBJ1-2; weak D call: TRBD1 (6 bases). The CDR3 sequence is 17 residues long. Germline V gene sequence: CDR1 SQVTM, CDR2 ANQGSEA. V was cut by 3 bases and J by 4 bases, with 24 bases left in between. This CDR3 is CSVEGGGGDFSVYGYTF. CDR3 coding DNA: TGCAGCGTTGAGGGGGGAGGGGGAGATTTTTCTGTCTATGGCTACACCTTC.

In this sample, this clone turned up once. The chain uses TRBV9 and TRBJ2-3; 7 bases align to TRBD2. The CDR3 is made up of 14 amino acids. Unmatched junction bases numbered 4, after V lost 2 bases and J lost 4 bases. Germline assignment: CDR1 SGDLS and CDR2 YYNGEE. The CDR3 sequence: CASSVGGRADTQYF. In nucleotides, the CDR3 is TGTGCCAGCAGCGTGGGGGGGAGAGCAGATACGCAGTATTTT.

The chain has TRBV19 and TRBJ1-4, with D possibly being TRBD1 (5 bases). The CDR3 has 14 residues. The V end was cut by 6 bases, the J end by 8 bases, with 16 bases between. Germline V lookup: CDR1 LNHDA, CDR2 SQIVND (reference sequence). The CDR3 protein is CASRPTVGREKLFF. CDR3 nucleotides: TGTGCCAGTAGACCGACGGTGGGGCGGGAAAAACTGTTTTTT.

The chain couples TRBV5-1 to TRBJ2-5, with D possibly matching TRBD2 (7 bases). This CDR3 region has 13 residues. Germline CDR1 reads SGHRS; CDR2 reads YFSETQ. With 3 bases removed from V and 4 bases from J, the gap between germline ends came to 10 bases. CDR3: CASSWGGGETQYF. CDR3 coding DNA: TGCGCCAGCAGCTGGGGAGGGGGAGAGACCCAGTACTTC.

This chain links TRBV11-3 with TRBJ1-2; no definite D call. With 5 bases removed from V and 8 bases from J, the gap between germline ends came to 18 bases. Per germline, CDR1 SGHNT and CDR2 YENEEA. This CDR3 contains 14 residues. This chain's CDR3 is CASSPGVKEGGYTF. The CDR3, as DNA: TGTGCCAGCAGCCCCGGGGTTAAGGAAGGCGGCTACACCTTC.

V is TRBV6-6 and J is TRBJ2-7; TRBD2 might be the D (6 bases). Trimming shortened V by 6 bases and J by 4 bases, and 22 bases separated the two germline ends. Looked up from germline, CDR1 is MNHNY and CDR2 is SVGAGI (reference sequence). There are 16 residues in the CDR3. The CDR3 coding sequence is TGTGCCAGCAGCTCACCCATCGGGAGTATCAGTTACGAGCAGTACTTC. It specifies CASSSPIGSISYEQYF.

The chain carries TRBV28 and TRBJ1-5; no firm D call. Germline V gives CDR1 MDHEN, CDR2 SYDVKM. V was pared by 4 bases and J by 5 bases, with 3 bases between. This CDR3 has 11 amino acids. In DNA form, the CDR3 reads TGTGCCAGCAGTTCTTATCAGCCCCAGCATTTT. It yields the protein CASSSYQPQHF. Looking up the rest from reference TRBV28 and TRBJ1-5 gives the full variable domain: DVKVTQSSRYLVKRTGEKVFLECVQDMDHENMFWYRQDPGLGLRLIYFSYDVKMKEKGDIPEGYSVSREKKERFSLILESASTNQTSMYLCASSSYQPQHFGDGTRLSIL.

The chain is built from TRBV19 and TRBJ2-7; 10 bases map to TRBD2. Germline V CDR1 and CDR2: LNHDA, SQIVND (reference sequence). V lost 6 bases, J lost 4 bases, and 9 bases stayed unmatched. The CDR3 totals 15 residues. The CDR3 coding sequence is TGTGCCAGTAGCCCCGAGCGGGAGGGCCGTTACGAGCAGTACTTC. Translating gives CASSPEREGRYEQYF.